Detailed here is one T cell receptor (beta chain). The entry originates in a study of blood T cell repertoires in COVID-19. Study background: Whether acute or convalescent, the COVID-19 samples came from the United States, Italy and Spain.

How the authors handled the data: Reference gene primers were amplified, and this amplification served to estimate nucleated cell counts. The data were produced by immunoSEQ multiplex PCR, yet TCRdb's version contains in-frame clones alone and is incomplete. V and J calls plus clone size are reproduced from that table; the DNA served to infer D and trimming. Here the sample spans 310,000 or so clones, about 83% being singletons. This clonotype originated in a woman aged 50 to 60 with acute or convalescent COVID-19. The specimen was peripheral blood.

In nucleotides, the CDR3 is TGTGCCAGTAGTATACTAGTACAAGAGACCCAGTACTTC. Amino acid sequence: CASSILVQETQYF. The rearrangement joins TRBV19 to TRBJ2-5; D is unresolved. The V gene lost 2 bases and the J gene lost 2 bases, with 6 bases spanning the gap. This CDR3 spans 13 amino acids. The germline V gene encodes CDR1 LNHDA and CDR2 SQIVND (reference sequence).